A selection of T cell receptor beta chains follows, all from one sample in a study of blood T cell repertoires in COVID-19. The assay was immunoSEQ multiplex PCR, and TCRdb's table has in-frame clones only and misses some. The sample contains 60,000 to 85,000 clones, roughly 85% of which appear only once. Sequenced: peripheral blood. These receptors all stem from a man between 60 and 75 years old with COVID-19, enrolled during active disease. Both conserved end residues are part of each CDR3. Each record gives: clone size, J gene, D gene, V gene, CDR3 DNA, CDR3 protein. The D gene is left open where the match is weak. For some rows the clone size is stated as once, few or many, or as a class when expanded; others skip it.

once TRBJ2-3 . TRBV5-1 TGCGCCAGCAGCGTAAGGACACCGGACACAGATACGCAGTATTTT CASSVRTPDTDTQYF
. TRBJ1-1 . TRBV30 TGTGCCTGGAGTGTACTAGGTCTGACGAACACTGAAGCTTTCTTT CAWSVLGLTNTEAFF
. TRBJ2-5 TRBD2 TRBV10-3 TGTGCCATCAGTGACCCGCGGGAGGGAGCAGAGACCCAGTACTTC CAISDPREGAETQYF
. TRBJ2-3 TRBD2 TRBV3-1/TRBV3-2 TGTGCCAGCACCGGACTAGCGGGAAATCCAGATACGCAGTATTTT CASTGLAGNPDTQYF
. TRBJ1-5 . TRBV30 TGTGCCTCCAATCTTGGACAGTCTCATCAGCCCCAGCATTTT CASNLGQSHQPQHF
. TRBJ1-5 . TRBV15 TGTGCCACCAGCAGAGATTTAGGGGGTGGTAATCAGCCCCAGCATTTT CATSRDLGGGNQPQHF
medium-sized TRBJ2-3 TRBD2 TRBV6-5 TGTGCCGCCGGGGGGAACGGGGATACGCAGTATTTT CAAGGNGDTQYF
. TRBJ2-1 TRBD2 TRBV7-9 TGTGCCAGCAGCTTAGGTCGGCTAGCGGGGCCCACAGTCAATGAGCAGTTCTTC CASSLGRLAGPTVNEQFF
. TRBJ2-2 TRBD2 TRBV30 TGTGCCTGGGTCGGACTAGCCCCATACACCGGGGAGCTGTTTTTT CAWVGLAPYTGELFF
. TRBJ1-1 . TRBV19 TGTGCCAGTAGTATAGATGATCCAGGGTCTGAAGCTTTCTTT CASSIDDPGSEAFF
. TRBJ2-1 . TRBV12-5 TGTGCTAGTGTCCTAGAGGGCGCAGTAAGCAATGAGCAGTTCTTC CASVLEGAVSNEQFF
. TRBJ1-6 . TRBV2 TGTGCCAGCAGTGAAGGGCCCGTATCACCCCTCCACTTT CASSEGPVSPLHF
. TRBJ1-1 . TRBV7-3 TGTGCCAGCAGCTTATACGGGAACACTGAAGCTTTCTTT CASSLYGNTEAFF
. TRBJ1-2 . TRBV14 TGTGCCAGCAGCCAAGCGGTAAACTATGGCTACACCTTC CASSQAVNYGYTF
. TRBJ1-2 . TRBV9 TGTGCCAGCAGCGTAGGGGGTCAGGGGCGCGGCTACACCTTC CASSVGGQGRGYTF
. TRBJ2-1 TRBD2 TRBV10-2 TGCGCCAGCAGTTCTCTAGCGGGAGCCCTCCAGTTCTTC CASSSLAGALQFF
. TRBJ1-1 . TRBV6-5 TGTGCCAGCACCCCCCTGAGAGCACCGAACACTGAAGCTTTCTTT CASTPLRAPNTEAFF
. TRBJ1-5 TRBD1 TRBV5-1 TGCGCCAGCAGCTGGGGGACAGGGGATAATCAGCCCCAGCATTTT CASSWGTGDNQPQHF
. TRBJ1-6 . TRBV9 TGTGCCAGCAGCGTGGGACACCTCCGAGGAGATTCACCCCTCCACTTT CASSVGHLRGDSPLHF
. TRBJ2-3 TRBD1 TRBV11-3 TGTGCCAGCAGTCCCGGGACAGGGCTAGCAGATACGCAGTATTTT CASSPGTGLADTQYF
. TRBJ1-2 . TRBV6-4 TGTGCCAGCAGGAAATCAGTTAATGGCTATGGCTACACCTTC CASRKSVNGYGYTF
. TRBJ2-7 . TRBV13 TGTGCCAGCAGAGTAGGGGGAAGGTCCCACGAGCAGTACTTC CASRVGGRSHEQYF
. TRBJ2-1 TRBD2 TRBV7-3 TGTGCCAGCAGCTCGCTAGCGGGGGGGTACAATGAGCAGTTCTTC CASSSLAGGYNEQFF
few TRBJ1-1 TRBD1 TRBV2 TGTGCCAGCAGTGATTGGGACAGGGGAGACACTGAAGCTTTCTTT CASSDWDRGDTEAFF
. TRBJ1-5 . TRBV27 TGTGCCAGCAGGGACAGCAATAGCAATCAGCCCCAGCATTTT CASRDSNSNQPQHF
. TRBJ1-1 . TRBV7-9 TGTGCCAGCCAAAACGGGGGTAGCGACCCCACTGAAGCTTTCTTT CASQNGGSDPTEAFF
. TRBJ2-1 TRBD2 TRBV30 TGTGCCTGGAGTGTACTAGCGGGACCCAATGAGCAGTTCTTC CAWSVLAGPNEQFF
. TRBJ1-1 . TRBV4-2 TGTGCCAGCAGCCAAGATTATTCTGAGGGAGCTTTCTTT CASSQDYSEGAFF
. TRBJ1-2 . TRBV5-1 TGCGCCAGCAGCCAAGGGGGTCCGGGTATTGATGGGGGCTACACCTTC CASSQGGPGIDGGYTF
. TRBJ1-3 . TRBV10-3 TGTGCCATCACTACCGGGACAACTGGAAACACCATATATTTT CAITTGTTGNTIYF
. TRBJ1-5 . TRBV7-2 TGTGCCAGCAGCTTATTTCCACAGGGCAATCAGCCCCAGCATTTT CASSLFPQGNQPQHF
. TRBJ2-7 . TRBV12-3/TRBV12-4 TGTGCCAGCAGTTTACAGGGTGCATACGAGCAGTACTTC CASSLQGAYEQYF
. TRBJ2-2 TRBD1 TRBV9 TGTGCCAGCAGCCCACGACAGGGGGACACCGGGGAGCTGTTTTTT CASSPRQGDTGELFF
. TRBJ1-2 . TRBV29-1 TGCAGCGTTGATACAGAGAACTATGGCTACACCTTC CSVDTENYGYTF
. TRBJ1-6 . TRBV5-6 TGTGCCAGCAGCACCGAACGGGGGGAATTATCCCTCCACTTT CASSTERGELSLHF
once TRBJ2-1 TRBD2 TRBV3-1/TRBV3-2 TGTGCCAGCAGCCTACAGTGGACTAGCGGGAGCAATGAGCAGTTCTTC CASSLQWTSGSNEQFF
. TRBJ2-5 TRBD2 TRBV7-9 TGTGCCAGCAGCTTAGGGCGTGGTTCAGCGGGGGGGAAGGAGACCCAGTACTTC CASSLGRGSAGGKETQYF
. TRBJ2-3 TRBD1 TRBV6-4 TGTGCCAGCTCGGGACAGGTGACAGATACGCAGTATTTT CASSGQVTDTQYF
. TRBJ2-5 TRBD2 TRBV5-4 TGTGCCAGCACTTTCTCGACTAGCGGGGGGGAGACCCAGTACTTC CASTFSTSGGETQYF
. TRBJ2-1 . TRBV18 TGTGCCAGCTCACCACCGATCGGCAGGGAAAGGGACAATGAGCAGTTCTTC CASSPPIGRERDNEQFF
. TRBJ2-2 . TRBV15 TGTGCCACCAGCAGAGGGCGGGGCGCGAACACCGGGGAGCTGTTTTTT CATSRGRGANTGELFF
. TRBJ2-3 . TRBV9 TGTGCCAGCAGCGTCAGTAGCACAGATACGCAGTATTTT CASSVSSTDTQYF
. TRBJ1-5 . TRBV7-2 TGTGCCAGCAGCTTGACAGGAAGTCAGCCCCAGCATTTT CASSLTGSQPQHF
few TRBJ2-4 . TRBV12-3/TRBV12-4 TGTGCCAGCCGTCGGGAGTGGCAAAACATTCAGTACTTC CASRREWQNIQYF
. TRBJ2-5 . TRBV29-1 TGCAGCGTTGATGGGCACGAGACCCAGTACTTC CSVDGHETQYF
. TRBJ1-1 . TRBV29-1 TGCAGCGTCCGGGGAGGAGGGGCAGGGATCACTGAAGCTTTCTTT CSVRGGGAGITEAFF
. TRBJ2-5 . TRBV6-2/TRBV6-3 TGTGCCAGCAGCTCCGGAGGGGGGGGGTCTCAAGAGACCCAGTACTTC CASSSGGGGSQETQYF
few TRBJ2-6 TRBD1 TRBV6-5 TGTGCCAGCAGTAACAGGGGCTCTGGGGCCAACGTCCTGACTTTC CASSNRGSGANVLTF